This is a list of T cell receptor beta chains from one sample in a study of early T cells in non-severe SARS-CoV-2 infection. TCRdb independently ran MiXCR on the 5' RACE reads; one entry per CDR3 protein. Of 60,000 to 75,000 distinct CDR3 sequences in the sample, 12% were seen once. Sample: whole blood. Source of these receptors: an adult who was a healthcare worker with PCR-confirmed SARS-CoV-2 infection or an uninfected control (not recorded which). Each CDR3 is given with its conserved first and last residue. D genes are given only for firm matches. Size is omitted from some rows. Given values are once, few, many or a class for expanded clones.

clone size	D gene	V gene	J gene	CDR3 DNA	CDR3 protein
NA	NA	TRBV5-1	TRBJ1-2	TGCGCCAGCAGCTCGATTCCTGACAGTGGCTACACCTTC	CASSSIPDSGYTF
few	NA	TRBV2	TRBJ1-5	TGTGCCAGCAGTAACAATCAGCCCCAGCATTTT	CASSNNQPQHF
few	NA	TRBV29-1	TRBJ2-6	TGCAGCGTCTGGACACATGTCTCTGGGGCCAACGTCCTGACTTTC	CSVWTHVSGANVLTF
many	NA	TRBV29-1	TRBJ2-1	TGCAGCGTTGCGGGACCCGCGGATGAGCAGTTCTTC	CSVAGPADEQFF
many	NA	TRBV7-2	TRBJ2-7	TGTGCCAGCAGCTTAGCGCCACAGATCTACGAGCAGTACTTC	CASSLAPQIYEQYF
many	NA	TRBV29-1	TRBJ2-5	TGCAGCGCTAACAGTCACCAAGAGACCCAGTACTTC	CSANSHQETQYF
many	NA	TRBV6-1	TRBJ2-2	TGTGCCAGCAGAGAAGTCCACGGGGAGCTGTTTTTT	CASREVHGELFF
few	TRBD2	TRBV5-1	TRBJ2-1	TGCGCCAGCAGTCGGGGAGTCGCTAGCGGGGGCAATGAGCAGTTCTTC	CASSRGVASGGNEQFF
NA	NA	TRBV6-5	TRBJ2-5	TGTGCCAGCAGTTTCGCGATCGGGGGAGCCCAGTACTTC	CASSFAIGGAQYF
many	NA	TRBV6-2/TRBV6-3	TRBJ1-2	TGTGCCAGCAGTATGGGGGAATCATATGGCTACACCTTC	CASSMGESYGYTF
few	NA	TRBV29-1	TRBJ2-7	TGCAGCGTCATTCAGGGGAGGTACGAGCAGTACTTC	CSVIQGRYEQYF
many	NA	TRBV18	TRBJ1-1	TGTGCCAGCTCACCGGGACGGCGAAACACTGAAGCTTTCTTT	CASSPGRRNTEAFF
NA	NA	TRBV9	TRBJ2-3	TGTGCCAGCAGCGTCCTTGGTGGCACAGATACGCAGTATTTT	CASSVLGGTDTQYF
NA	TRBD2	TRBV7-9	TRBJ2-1	TGTGCCAGCAGCGGGTCTAGCGGGGGGGCCTCCCTAGGCAATGAGCAGTTCTTC	CASSGSSGGASLGNEQFF
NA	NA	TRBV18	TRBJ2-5	TGTGCCAGCTCACCACAGGGTGGGGGCCAAGAGACCCAGTACTTC	CASSPQGGGQETQYF
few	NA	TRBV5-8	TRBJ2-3	TGTGCCAGCAGGGCGAGGGCCAGGGAGTCAGATACGCAGTATTTT	CASRARARESDTQYF
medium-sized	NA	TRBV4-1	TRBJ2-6	TGCGCCAGCAGCCAAGAAGGAGAAGGGACTGGGGCCAACGTCCTGACTTTC	CASSQEGEGTGANVLTF
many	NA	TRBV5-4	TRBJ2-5	TGTGCCAGCAGCCCAGGAGGGTCTTTAGCGGAGACCCAGTACTTC	CASSPGGSLAETQYF
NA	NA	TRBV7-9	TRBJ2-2	TGTGCCAGCAGCCGCGACGGGGAGCTGTTTTTT	CASSRDGELFF
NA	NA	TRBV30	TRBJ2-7	TGTGCCTGGAGTGTAACCCCCTACGAGCAGTACTTC	CAWSVTPYEQYF
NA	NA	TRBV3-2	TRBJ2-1	TGTGCCAGCAGCCTAAAGACACCGAGCTCCTACAATGAGCAGTTCTTC	CASSLKTPSSYNEQFF
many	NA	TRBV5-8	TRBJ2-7	TGTGCCAGCAGCTTGGCGGTTCGGGGCGAGCAGTACTTC	CASSLAVRGEQYF
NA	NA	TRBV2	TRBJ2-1	TGTGCCAGCAGTGAAGCGCACAGGACGTACAATGAGCAGTTCTTC	CASSEAHRTYNEQFF
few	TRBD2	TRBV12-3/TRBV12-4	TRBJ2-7	TGTGCCAGCGGACCGACGGGGGGGCTCGAGCAGTACTTC	CASGPTGGLEQYF
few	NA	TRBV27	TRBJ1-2	TGTGCCAGCAGTCCTAAACCGAAACCCGATGTTCTCTATGGCTACACCTTC	CASSPKPKPDVLYGYTF
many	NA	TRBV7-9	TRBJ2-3	TGTGCCAGCAGCCCCACCCGAGTAAGCACAGATACGCAGTATTTT	CASSPTRVSTDTQYF
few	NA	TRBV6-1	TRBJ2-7	TGTGCCAGCAGTGGTTTACGGACTACCCTCGGCGAGCAGTACTTC	CASSGLRTTLGEQYF
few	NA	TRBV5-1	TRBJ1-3	TGCGCCAGCAGCGACGGTATCTCTGGAAACACCATATATTTT	CASSDGISGNTIYF
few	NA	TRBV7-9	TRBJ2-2	TGTGCCAGCAGCTTAGGGGCCTACACCGGGGAGCTGTTTTTT	CASSLGAYTGELFF
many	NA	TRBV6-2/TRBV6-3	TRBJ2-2	TGTGCCAGCAGGGGGGGCGGAGGGCACACCGGGGAGCTGTTTTTT	CASRGGGGHTGELFF
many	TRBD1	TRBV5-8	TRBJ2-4	TGTGCCAGCAGCTGGACAGGGAAAAACATTCAGTACTTC	CASSWTGKNIQYF
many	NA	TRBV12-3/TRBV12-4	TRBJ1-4	TGTGCCAGCAGTTTACACCGGAATAATGAAAAACTGTTTTTT	CASSLHRNNEKLFF
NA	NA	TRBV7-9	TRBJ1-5	TGTGCCAGCAGCACGGACAGCACCAATCAGCCCCAGCATTTT	CASSTDSTNQPQHF